This T cell receptor (beta chain) was observed in a study of Ad26.COV2.S vaccination and SARS-CoV-2 variants. Clones were read by immunoSEQ multiplex PCR, and TCRdb kept only the in-frame ones, dropping some. The sample includes 250,000 to 300,000 clones, around 87% of them seen just once. Treatment given: some 20 received Ad26.COV2.S at low or high dose, single or two shots; several received placebo; per-sample allocation not given. Samples came from day 63 after the first vaccine or placebo injection. Germline V CDR1 and CDR2: MGHDK, SYGVNS. CDR3 length: 15 amino acids. V was pared by 4 bases and J by 5 bases, with 6 bases of the junction left unmatched.

The clonotype originates from a person between 18 and 65 years old who received the Ad26.COV2.S COVID-19 vaccine or a placebo. The V and J genes are TRBV25-1 and TRBJ2-3; TRBD1 matches 10 bases. Source: peripheral blood, taken in a trial of Ad26.COV2.S vaccine versus placebo. The CDR3 region is CASSVGQGRVDTQYF. The CDR3 region has the DNA TGTGCCAGCAGTGTGGGACAGGGGCGTGTAGATACGCAGTATTTT.